The rows below give T cell receptor beta chains drawn from one sample of a study of T cells after yellow fever vaccination. From the 5' RACE reads, TCRdb called clonotypes with MiXCR, one entry per CDR3 protein. The table lists over 300,000 distinct CDR3 sequences, less than 4.5% of them singletons. This specimen consisted of PBMCs, obtained on the day of the yellow fever booster vaccination. These receptors all come from a man aged 18 to 30 who received the YFV17D yellow fever vaccine. Both conserved end residues are part of each CDR3. Each record gives: J gene, V gene, D gene, CDR3 protein. A D gene is named only where the DNA matches it firmly.

>TRBJ1-2|TRBV7-2|.
CASSLFLGSYGYTF
>TRBJ2-7|TRBV29-1|TRBD1
CSALPSTGTGNSYEQYF
>TRBJ1-2|TRBV9|.
CASSMGIGTNYGYTF
>TRBJ2-2|TRBV27|.
CASRGQYLNTGELFF
>TRBJ2-1|TRBV7-3|TRBD2
CASSPWTSGNEQFF
>TRBJ1-4|TRBV5-1|TRBD1
CASSAGQGAYEKLFF
>TRBJ1-2|TRBV20-1|.
CSARTENYGYTF
>TRBJ2-3|TRBV29-1|.
CSVTDGLGDTQYF
>TRBJ2-1|TRBV11-2|TRBD2
CASSLDSFAGGVPEQFF
>TRBJ2-7|TRBV7-2|.
CASSPREYEQYF
>TRBJ2-2|TRBV7-9|.
CASSSFSGYSGELFF
>TRBJ2-5|TRBV27|.
CASSRRGPGETQYF
>TRBJ1-6|TRBV5-1|TRBD1
CASSYLTGGEEPLHF
>TRBJ2-7|TRBV7-2|.
CASSFGRHSYEQYF
>TRBJ2-7|TRBV12-3/TRBV12-4|.
CASSTGTPYHEQYF
>TRBJ1-2|TRBV5-1|.
CASSLDKSNYGYTF
>TRBJ1-1|TRBV7-9|TRBD1
CASSSPDRGNTEAFF
>TRBJ2-7|TRBV12-3/TRBV12-4|.
CASRARWHSSYEQYF
>TRBJ1-2|TRBV20-1|.
CSASSGFFVGYTF
>TRBJ1-2|TRBV2|.
CASWGPYRDGYTF
>TRBJ2-1|TRBV28|TRBD1
CASRPGTEYNEQFF
>TRBJ2-3|TRBV20-1|TRBD2
CSARGGLGPDTQYF
>TRBJ1-4|TRBV7-9|.
CASSPDRNNEKLFF
>TRBJ2-5|TRBV7-2|.
CASGPTAGQETQYF